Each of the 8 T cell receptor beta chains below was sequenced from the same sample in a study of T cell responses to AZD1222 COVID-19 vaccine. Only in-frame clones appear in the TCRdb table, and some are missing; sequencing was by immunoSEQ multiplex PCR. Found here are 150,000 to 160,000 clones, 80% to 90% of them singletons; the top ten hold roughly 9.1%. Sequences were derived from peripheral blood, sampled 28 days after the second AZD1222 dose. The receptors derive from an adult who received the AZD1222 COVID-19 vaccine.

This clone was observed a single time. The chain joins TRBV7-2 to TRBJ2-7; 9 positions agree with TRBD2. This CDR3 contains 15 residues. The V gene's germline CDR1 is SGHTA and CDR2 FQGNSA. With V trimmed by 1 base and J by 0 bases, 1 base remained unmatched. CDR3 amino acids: CASSLGTSVSYEQYF. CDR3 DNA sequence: TGTGCCAGCAGCTTAGGGACTAGCGTCTCCTACGAGCAGTACTTC.

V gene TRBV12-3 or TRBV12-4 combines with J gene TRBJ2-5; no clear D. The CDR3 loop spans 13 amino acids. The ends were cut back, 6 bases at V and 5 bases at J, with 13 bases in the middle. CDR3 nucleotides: TGTGCCAGCAGCCTAGGGCGGCGTGAGACCCAGTACTTC. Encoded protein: CASSLGRRETQYF.

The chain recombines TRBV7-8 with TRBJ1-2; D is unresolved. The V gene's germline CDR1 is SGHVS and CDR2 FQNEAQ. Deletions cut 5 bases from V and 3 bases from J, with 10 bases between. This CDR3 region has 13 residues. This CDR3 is CASSPDGDYGYTF. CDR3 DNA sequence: TGTGCCAGCAGCCCGGACGGTGACTATGGCTACACCTTC.

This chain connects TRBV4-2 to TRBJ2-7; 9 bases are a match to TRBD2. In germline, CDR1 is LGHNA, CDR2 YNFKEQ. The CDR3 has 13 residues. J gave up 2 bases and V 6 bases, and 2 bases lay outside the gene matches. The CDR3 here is CASRASGTYEQYF. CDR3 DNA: TGTGCCAGCAGAGCTAGCGGGACCTACGAGCAGTACTTC.

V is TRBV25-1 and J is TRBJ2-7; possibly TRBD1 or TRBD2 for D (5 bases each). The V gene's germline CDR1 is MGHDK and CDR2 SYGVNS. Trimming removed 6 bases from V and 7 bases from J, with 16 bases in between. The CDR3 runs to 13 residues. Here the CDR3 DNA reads TGTGCCAGCAGACGGTCAGGGACGGGGGAGCAGTACTTC. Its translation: CASRRSGTGEQYF.

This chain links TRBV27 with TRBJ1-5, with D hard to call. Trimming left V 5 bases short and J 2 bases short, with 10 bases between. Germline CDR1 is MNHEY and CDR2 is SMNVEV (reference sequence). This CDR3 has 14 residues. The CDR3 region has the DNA TGTGCCAGCAGTGATACTTATGGCAATCAGCCCCAGCATTTT. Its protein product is CASSDTYGNQPQHF.

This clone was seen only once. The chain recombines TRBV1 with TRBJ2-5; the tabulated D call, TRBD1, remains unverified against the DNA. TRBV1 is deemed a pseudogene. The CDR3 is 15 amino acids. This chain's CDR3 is CTSSQPTGDGETQYF. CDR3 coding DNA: TGCACCAGCAGCCAACCGACAGGGGATGGAGAGACCCAGTACTTC.

This chain's CDR3 is CASSQEGGGVGNSPLHF. In DNA form, the CDR3 reads TGCGCCAGCAGCCAGGAGGGAGGGGGCGTCGGTAATTCACCCCTCCACTTT. This chain uses TRBV4-3 with TRBJ1-6; 7 bases map to TRBD1. The CDR3 length is 17 residues. Germline V gene sequence: CDR1 LGHNA, CDR2 YSLEER. V lost 3 bases and J lost 6; bases outside the gene matches: 11.